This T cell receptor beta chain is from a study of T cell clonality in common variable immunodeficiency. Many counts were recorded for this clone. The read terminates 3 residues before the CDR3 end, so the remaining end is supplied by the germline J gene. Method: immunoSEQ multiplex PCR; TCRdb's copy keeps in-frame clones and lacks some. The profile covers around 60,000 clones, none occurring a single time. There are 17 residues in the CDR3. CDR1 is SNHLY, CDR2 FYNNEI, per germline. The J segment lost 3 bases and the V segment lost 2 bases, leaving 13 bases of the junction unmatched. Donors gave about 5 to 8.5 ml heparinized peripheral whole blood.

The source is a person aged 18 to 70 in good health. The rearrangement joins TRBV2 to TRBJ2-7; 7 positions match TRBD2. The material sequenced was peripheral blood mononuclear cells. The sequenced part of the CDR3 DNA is TGTGCCAGCAGTGAATTTGTAGGGACTACCGCTAACTACGAG. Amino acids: CASSEFVGTTANYE. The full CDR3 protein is CASSEFVGTTANYEQYF.